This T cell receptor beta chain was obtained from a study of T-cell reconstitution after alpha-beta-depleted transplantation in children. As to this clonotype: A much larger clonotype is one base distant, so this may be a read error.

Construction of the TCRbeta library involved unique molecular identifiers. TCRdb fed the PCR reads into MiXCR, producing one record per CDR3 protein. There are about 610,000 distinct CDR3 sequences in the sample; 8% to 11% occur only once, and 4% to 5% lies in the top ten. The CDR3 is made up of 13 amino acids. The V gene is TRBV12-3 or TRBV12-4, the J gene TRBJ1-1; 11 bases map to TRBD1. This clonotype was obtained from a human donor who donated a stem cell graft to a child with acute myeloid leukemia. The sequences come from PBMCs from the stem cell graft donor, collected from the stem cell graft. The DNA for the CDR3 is TGTGTCAGCAGTTTAGGACAGGGGGCGCGAGCTTTCTTT. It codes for CVSSLGQGARAFF.